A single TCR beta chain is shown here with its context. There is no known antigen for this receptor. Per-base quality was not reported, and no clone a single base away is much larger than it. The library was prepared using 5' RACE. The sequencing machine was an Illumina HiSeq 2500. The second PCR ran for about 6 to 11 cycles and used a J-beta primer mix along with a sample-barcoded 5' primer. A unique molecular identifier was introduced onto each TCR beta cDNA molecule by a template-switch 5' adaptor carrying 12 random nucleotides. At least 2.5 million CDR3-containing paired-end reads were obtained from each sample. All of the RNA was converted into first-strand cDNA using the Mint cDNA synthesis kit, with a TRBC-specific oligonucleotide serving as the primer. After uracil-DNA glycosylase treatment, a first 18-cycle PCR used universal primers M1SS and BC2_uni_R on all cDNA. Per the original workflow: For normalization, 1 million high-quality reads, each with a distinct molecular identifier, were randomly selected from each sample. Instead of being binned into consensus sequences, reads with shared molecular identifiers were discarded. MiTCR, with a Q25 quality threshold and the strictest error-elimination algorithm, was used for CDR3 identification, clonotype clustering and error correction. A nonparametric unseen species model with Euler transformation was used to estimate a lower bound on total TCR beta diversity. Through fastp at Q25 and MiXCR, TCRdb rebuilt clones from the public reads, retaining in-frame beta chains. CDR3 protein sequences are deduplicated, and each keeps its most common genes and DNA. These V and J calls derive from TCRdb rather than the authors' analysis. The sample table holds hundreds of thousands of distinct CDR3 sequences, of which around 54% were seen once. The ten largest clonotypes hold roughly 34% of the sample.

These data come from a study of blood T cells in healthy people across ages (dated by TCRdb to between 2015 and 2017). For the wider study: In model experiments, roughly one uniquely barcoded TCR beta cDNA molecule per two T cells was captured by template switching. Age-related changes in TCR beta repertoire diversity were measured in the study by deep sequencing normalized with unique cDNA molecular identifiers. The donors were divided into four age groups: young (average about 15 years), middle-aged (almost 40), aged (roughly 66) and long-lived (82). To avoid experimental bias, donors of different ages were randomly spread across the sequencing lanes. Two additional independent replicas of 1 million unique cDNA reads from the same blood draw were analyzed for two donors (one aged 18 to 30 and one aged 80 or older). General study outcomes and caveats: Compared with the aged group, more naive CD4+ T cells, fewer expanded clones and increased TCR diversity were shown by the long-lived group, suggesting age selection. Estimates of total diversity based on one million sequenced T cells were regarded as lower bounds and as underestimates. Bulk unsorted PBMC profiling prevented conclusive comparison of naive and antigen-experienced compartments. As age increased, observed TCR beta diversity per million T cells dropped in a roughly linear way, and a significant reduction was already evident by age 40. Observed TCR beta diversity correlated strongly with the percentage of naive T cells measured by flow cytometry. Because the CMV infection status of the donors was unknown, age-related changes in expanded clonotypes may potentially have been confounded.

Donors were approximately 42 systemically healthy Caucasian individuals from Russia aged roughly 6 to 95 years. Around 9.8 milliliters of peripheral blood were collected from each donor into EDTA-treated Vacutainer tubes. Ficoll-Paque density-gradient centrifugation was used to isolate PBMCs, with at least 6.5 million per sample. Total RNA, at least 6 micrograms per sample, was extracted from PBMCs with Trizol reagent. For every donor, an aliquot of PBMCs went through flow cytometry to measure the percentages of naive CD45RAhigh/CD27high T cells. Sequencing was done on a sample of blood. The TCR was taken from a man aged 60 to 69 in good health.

CDR3 sequence: CASSNGLAGLNTGELFF. The nucleotide sequence is TGTGCCAGCAGCAACGGACTAGCGGGGCTGAACACCGGGGAGCTGTTTTTT. Rearrangement joined TRBV9 to TRBJ2-2; TRBD2 fits 12 bases in the junction. Inclusive of the bounding cysteine and phenylalanine, the CDR3 is 17 residues long. CDR3 DNA is the only sequence kept; it has 51 bases, read in frame from the first base. The germline V gene provides CDR1 SGDLS and CDR2 YYNGEE. V is pruned by 4 bases and J by 1 base, leaving 5 bases of the junction without a gene match. With all but the CDR3 taken from the reference TRBV9 and TRBJ2-2 genes, the full variable domain is: DSGVTQTPKHLITATGQRVTLRCSPRSGDLSVYWYQQSLDQGLQFLIQYYNGEERAKGNILERFSAQQFPDLHSELNLSSLELGDSALYFCASSNGLAGLNTGELFFGEGSRLTVL.